This T cell receptor beta chain comes out of a study of T cell repertoires in cytomegalovirus infection (dated by TCRdb to 2018 to 2020). About the full investigation: Peptide stimulations targeted recently identified HLA-C-restricted CMV epitopes, whose presentation resists viral immunomodulation, together with well-studied HLA-B-restricted epitopes. Donor HLA type was relevant to the analysis, because carriage of CMV infection together with the matching HLA type was indicated by public TCR beta signatures. Results and caveats for the whole study, not just this receptor: Cumulative frequency of public TCR beta family members discriminated carriers of CMV infection plus the relevant HLA type in this cohort and an independent approximately 350-donor cohort. The ex vivo response was dominated by HLA-C-restricted CMV-specific TCR beta clonotypes, which also provided the single most frequent clonotype in two of eight donors.

This specimen's treatment or condition label, interpreted: in vitro stimulation with specific CMV peptide epitopes to enrich CMV-specific T cells. TCRdb names Illumina HiSeq 1500 as the instrument used. In-frame beta chains were kept once TCRdb had trimmed the public reads at Q25 with fastp and called clones with MiXCR. All rows with the same CDR3 protein become a single entry with the most common DNA and genes. The sample records 750,000 to 950,000 distinct CDR3 sequences, 25% to 30% of which are singletons. In total, the top ten clones hold less than 15% of the sample. As concerns this clonotype: Its specific antigen is unknown. Within one base of it there is no much larger clone, and no base qualities were kept.

Measured from the cysteine to the phenylalanine, the CDR3 is 15 residues long. The kept DNA is CDR3 alone, 45 bases in frame from the first base. The germline V gene (reference sequence) provides CDR1 SEHNR and CDR2 FQNEAQ. Ends trimmed: V by 5 bases, J by 7 bases; bases unmatched to a gene: 10. The TCR sequence derives from a human donor in good health (CMV status not recorded). Some clones in this sample may be carry-over from other donors' samples. The input for sequencing was cultured CD8+ T cells from PBMCs, taken from culture after CMV antigen stimulation. The chain employs TRBV7-9 and TRBJ2-2; 7 bases in between match TRBD1. The CDR3 sequence is CASSPPTGLVGELFF. The DNA sequence reads TGTGCCAGCAGCCCTCCGACAGGGTTGGTCGGGGAGCTGTTTTTT.